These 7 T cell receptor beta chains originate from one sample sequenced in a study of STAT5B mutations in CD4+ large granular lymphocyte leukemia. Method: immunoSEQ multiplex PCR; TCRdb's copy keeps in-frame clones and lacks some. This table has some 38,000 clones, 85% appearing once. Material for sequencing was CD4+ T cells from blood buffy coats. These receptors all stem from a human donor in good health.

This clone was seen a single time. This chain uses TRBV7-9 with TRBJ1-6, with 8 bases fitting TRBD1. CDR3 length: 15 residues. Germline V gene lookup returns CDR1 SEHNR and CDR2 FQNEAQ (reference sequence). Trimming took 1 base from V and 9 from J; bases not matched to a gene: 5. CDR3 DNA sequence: TGTGCCAGCAGCTTAGGTCCGACAGGGGCTTCACCCCTCCACTTT. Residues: CASSLGPTGASPLHF.

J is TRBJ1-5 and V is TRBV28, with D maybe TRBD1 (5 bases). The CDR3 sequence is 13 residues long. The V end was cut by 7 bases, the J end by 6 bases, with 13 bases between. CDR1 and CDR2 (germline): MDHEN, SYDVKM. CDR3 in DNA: TGTGCCAGCACGGGGAGGGGCAGTCAGCCCCAGCATTTT. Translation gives CASTGRGSQPQHF.

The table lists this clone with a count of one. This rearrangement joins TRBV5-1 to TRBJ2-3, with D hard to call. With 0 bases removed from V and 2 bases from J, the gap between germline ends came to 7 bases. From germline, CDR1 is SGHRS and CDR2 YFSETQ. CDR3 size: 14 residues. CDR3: CASSLGRITDTQYF. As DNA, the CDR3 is TGCGCCAGCAGCTTGGGTCGTATCACAGATACGCAGTATTTT.

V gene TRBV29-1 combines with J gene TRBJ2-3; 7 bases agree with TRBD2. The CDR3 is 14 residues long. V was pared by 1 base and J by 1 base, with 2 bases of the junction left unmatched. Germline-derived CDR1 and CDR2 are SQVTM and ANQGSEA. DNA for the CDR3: TGCAGCGTTGAAGGGGGGGGTGGCACAGATACGCAGTATTTT. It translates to CSVEGGGGTDTQYF.

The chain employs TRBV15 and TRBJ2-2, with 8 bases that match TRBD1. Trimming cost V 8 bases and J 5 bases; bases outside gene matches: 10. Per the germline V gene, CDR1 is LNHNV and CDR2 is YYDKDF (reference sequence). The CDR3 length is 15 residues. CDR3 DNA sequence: TGTGCCACCGGCCGGCAGGGGGCGGGGACCGGGGAGCTGTTTTTT. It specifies CATGRQGAGTGELFF.

CDR3 in DNA: TGTGCCACCGCCCTCGGGGATGGCTACACCTTC. Its protein is CATALGDGYTF. V usage is TRBV27 and J usage is TRBJ1-2, with D uncertain. This CDR3 comprises 11 residues. Germline V lookup: CDR1 MNHEY, CDR2 SMNVEV (reference sequence). V was trimmed by 10 bases and J by 6 bases, leaving 12 bases between them.

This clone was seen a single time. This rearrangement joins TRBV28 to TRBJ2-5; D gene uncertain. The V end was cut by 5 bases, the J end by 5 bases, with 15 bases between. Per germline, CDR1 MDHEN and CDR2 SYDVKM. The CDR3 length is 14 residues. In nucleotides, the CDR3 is TGTGCCAGCAGTCCTAGGGCCCTAGGGGAGACCCAGTACTTC. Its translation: CASSPRALGETQYF.